Listed below are T cell receptor beta chains from one sample, sequenced in a study of blood T cell repertoires in COVID-19. Measured with immunoSEQ multiplex PCR; TCRdb has only the in-frame clones, and not every one. The sample records about 160,000 clones, 70% to 90% being singletons. The sequenced material came from PBMCs or T cells enriched from blood (not recorded which). Source of these receptors: a man aged 40-49 years who had recovered from COVID-19. CDR3s include the opening cysteine and the closing phenylalanine or tryptophan. The D gene is left open where the match is weak. Some rows mark clone size as missing; the rest say once, few, many or name a class of expanded clone.

clone_size	v_call	cdr3_length	d_call	j_call	cdr3_nt	cdr3_aa
-	TRBV18	15	TRBD1	TRBJ1-6	TGTGCCAGCTCACCAGCAAGCCAGGGGGCTGGCGCCCTCCACTTT	CASSPASQGAGALHF
-	TRBV19	14	TRBD2	TRBJ2-3	TGTGCCAGTAGCCGGGGGGGTATACCGGGTATAGTGTATTTT	CASSRGGIPGIVYF
-	TRBV6-5	14	TRBD1	TRBJ1-5	TGTGCCAGCAGTAAACAGGGGAATAGTCAGCCCCAGCATTTT	CASSKQGNSQPQHF
-	TRBV19	14	TRBD1	TRBJ2-5	TGTGCCAGTAGTCACGACAGGGCTAAAGAGACCCAGTACTTC	CASSHDRAKETQYF
-	TRBV19	16	TRBD2	TRBJ2-1	TGTGCCAGTATTGGGACTAGCGGGGGCTCCTACAATGAGCAGTTCTTC	CASIGTSGGSYNEQFF
-	TRBV18	21	-	TRBJ2-5	TGTGCCAGCTCACGCCTCGGGAAGGGGGGGCCTCGCTCCTTTTGGATAGAGACCCAGTACTTC	CASSRLGKGGPRSFWIETQYF
-	TRBV7-9	14	TRBD1	TRBJ2-7	TGTGCCAGCAGCCCCCGGGACAGGGTCTACGAGCAGTACTTC	CASSPRDRVYEQYF
few	TRBV7-2	14	-	TRBJ2-5	TGTGCCAGCAGCTTAAACCCAGGGCAAGAGACCCAGTACTTC	CASSLNPGQETQYF
-	TRBV30	16	TRBD2	TRBJ2-3	TGTGCCTGGAGTGGAATAGCGGGGGCCCGCACAGATACGCAGTATTTT	CAWSGIAGARTDTQYF
-	TRBV9	15	-	TRBJ1-4	TGTGCCAGCAGCGTAGATACAACAACTAATGAAAAACTGTTTTTT	CASSVDTTTNEKLFF
-	TRBV6-5	13	TRBD1	TRBJ1-1	TGTGCCAGCAGGATGACAGGGGAGACTGAAGCTTTCTTT	CASRMTGETEAFF
-	TRBV7-6	15	TRBD1	TRBJ2-5	TGTGCCAGCAGCCCACCGGGACAGGACCTAGGGGCCCAGTACTTC	CASSPPGQDLGAQYF
few	TRBV24-1	16	TRBD1	TRBJ1-1	TGTGCCACCAGTGATTTGGCCGGGACAGGGGTATCTGAAGCTTTCTTT	CATSDLAGTGVSEAFF
once	TRBV13	13	-	TRBJ1-1	TGTGCCAGCAGCTTATCACCGAGAGGTGAAGCTTTCTTT	CASSLSPRGEAFF
-	TRBV7-2	15	-	TRBJ1-5	TGTGCCAGCAGCTTATTTCTACAGGGCAATCAGCCCCAGCATTTT	CASSLFLQGNQPQHF
-	TRBV27	14	-	TRBJ1-5	TGTGCCAGCAGACAGGGAAATAGCAATCAGCCCCAGCATTTT	CASRQGNSNQPQHF
-	TRBV5-1	13	-	TRBJ1-1	TGCGCCAGCAGCGTGGCCGCGCCCACTGAAGCTTTCTTT	CASSVAAPTEAFF
-	TRBV19	16	-	TRBJ1-3	TGTGCCAGTAGTATAGTTGCGGGGACCTCTGGAAACACCATATATTTT	CASSIVAGTSGNTIYF
once	TRBV5-1	14	-	TRBJ1-2	TGCGCCAGCAGCTTGGAACGCGGGAACTATGGCTACACCTTC	CASSLERGNYGYTF
-	TRBV25-1	14	-	TRBJ1-5	TGTGCCAGCAGTCCCACGGTCGGCAATCAGCCCCAGCATTTT	CASSPTVGNQPQHF
once	TRBV6-5	15	TRBD1	TRBJ1-5	TGTGCCAGCAGGCCAGGGACAGGATCGAATCAGCCCCAGCATTTT	CASRPGTGSNQPQHF
-	TRBV30	14	TRBD1	TRBJ1-2	TGTGCCTGGACCCCGGGACAGGGAGATCGTGGCTACACCTTC	CAWTPGQGDRGYTF
-	TRBV2	17	-	TRBJ2-1	TGTGCCAGCAGTGGTCGGCAGGGGAGTAGGACGTACAATGAGCAGTTCTTC	CASSGRQGSRTYNEQFF
once	TRBV6-5	14	-	TRBJ2-3	TGTGCCAGCGACGGCGGGGCTCGCACAGATACGCAGTATTTT	CASDGGARTDTQYF